These 5 T cell receptor beta chains were all obtained from the same sample, sequenced in a study of tissue T cells after allogeneic stem cell transplantation (dated 2022 in TCRdb). Receptor libraries were prepared by the immunoSEQ multiplex PCR assay. TCRdb re-hosts the immuneACCESS table, in-frame sequences only. Its copies lack some clones; in the studies checked, an unresolved V gene accounts for under half of them, and the cause for the rest is not known. The sample yields roughly 6,400 clones; about half were counted once. The leading ten clones occupy around 7% of the sample. Sample time point, as interpreted from the label and publication: mouse harvest day 7 after allogeneic transplant. Mouse grafts consisting of 10^7 T-cell-depleted bone marrow cells combined with 10^6 splenic CD5+ T cells were administered by tail vein injection. The sample taken for sequencing was gut tissue. These receptors were collected from a female BALB/c mouse given C57BL/6 T cells with graft-versus-host disease after an allogeneic hematopoietic cell transplant.

Notes on this clone: The genes and germline here are from mouse. The CDR3 goes on 1 residue after the read ends, and that part is filled in from the germline J gene. The V gene is TRBV26, the J gene TRBJ2-5; D gene unclear. CDR1 is KGHPV, CDR2 FQNQEV, per germline (reference sequence). V lost 0 bases to trimming and J lost 7 bases, with 5 bases between them. The CDR3 extends over 12 amino acids. CDR3 bases read: TGTGCCAGCAGTCTGTCAGGAAACACCCAGTAC. Protein product: CASSLSGNTQY. The full CDR3 protein reads CASSLSGNTQYF. The full variable domain, in which reference TRBV26 and TRBJ2-5 provide the parts outside the CDR3, is NSKVIQTPRYLVKGQGQKAKMRCIPEKGHPVVFWYQQNKNNEFKFLINFQNQEVLQQIDMTEKRFSAECPSNSPCSLEIQSSEAGDSALYLCASSLSGNTQYFGPGTRLLVL.

As to this clone: Mouse names are used for the genes. The missing CDR3 end, 1 residue past where the read stops, is filled in from the germline J gene. This rearrangement joins TRBV31 to TRBJ2-5; D is perhaps TRBD2 (6 bases). Trimming took off 0 bases at V and 4 bases at J, with 8 bases between the two ends. Germline-derived CDR1 and CDR2 are GKSSPN and SITVG. The CDR3 has 13 amino acids. CDR3 protein: CAWSLPGEDTQYF. The covered CDR3 bases are TGTGCCTGGAGTCTCCCTGGGGAAGACACCCAGTAC. Together with reference TRBV31 and TRBJ2-5, the CDR3 gives the full variable domain: AQTIHQWPVAEIKAVGSPLSLGCTIKGKSSPNLYWYWQATGGTLQQLFYSITVGQVESVVQLNLSASRPKDDQFILSTEKLLLSHSGFYLCAWSLPGEDTQYFGPGTRLLVL.

This clone has a handful of counts. The genes and germline here are from mouse. Read coverage stops 1 residue before the CDR3 terminus; the germline J gene supplies the remainder. V and J are TRBV13-3 and TRBJ2-5; no clear D. Trimming stripped 2 bases from V and 2 bases from J, with 9 bases between. The CDR3 covers 14 residues. Germline-derived CDR1 and CDR2 are NNHDY and SYVADS. The CDR3 here is CASSESGGQDTQYF. CDR3 DNA (partial): TGTGCCAGCAGTGAGTCGGGAGGCCAAGACACCCAGTAC.

Notes on this clone: These gene names are mouse names. The CDR3 extends 1 residue past the end of the read, so its final part is completed from the germline J gene. The rearrangement links TRBV13-1 to TRBJ2-5, with D perhaps matching TRBD1 (5 bases). Trimming left V 3 bases short and J 5 bases short, with 7 bases between. The germline V gene has CDR1 NSHNY and CDR2 SYGAGN. The CDR3 sequence is 12 residues long. The CDR3 sequence is CASSGTGDTQYF. The CDR3 bases that were read are TGTGCCAGCAGTGGAACAGGAGACACCCAGTAC.

About this clone itself: Mouse gene names and germline throughout. The read stops 1 residue short of the end of the CDR3; the missing end is completed from the germline J gene. This chain joins TRBV23 and TRBJ2-5; TRBD1, the D gene given by the table, was not confirmed from the DNA. The CDR3 sequence is 13 residues long. Germline V gene data show CDR1 as KGHTA and CDR2 as FQNQQP. The CDR3 loop reads CSSSQNREDTQYF. CDR3 bases read: TGCTCCAGCAGTCAAAACAGGGAAGACACCCAGTAC.